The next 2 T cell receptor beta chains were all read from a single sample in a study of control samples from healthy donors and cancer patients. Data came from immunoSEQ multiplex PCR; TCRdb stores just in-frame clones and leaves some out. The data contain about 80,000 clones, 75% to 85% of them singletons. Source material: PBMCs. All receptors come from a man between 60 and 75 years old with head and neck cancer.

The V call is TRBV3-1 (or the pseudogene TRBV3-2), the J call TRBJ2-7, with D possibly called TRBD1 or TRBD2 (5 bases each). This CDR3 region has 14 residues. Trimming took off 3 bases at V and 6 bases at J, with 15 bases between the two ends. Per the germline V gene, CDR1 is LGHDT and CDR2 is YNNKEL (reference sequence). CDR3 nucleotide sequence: TGTGCCAGCAGCCAGCATGACGGGGCTATCGAGCAGTACTTC. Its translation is CASSQHDGAIEQYF.

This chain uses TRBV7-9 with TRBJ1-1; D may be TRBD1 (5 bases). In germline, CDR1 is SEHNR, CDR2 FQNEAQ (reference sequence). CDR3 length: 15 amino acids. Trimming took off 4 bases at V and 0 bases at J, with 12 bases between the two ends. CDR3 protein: CASSSTTEMNTEAFF. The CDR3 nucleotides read TGTGCCAGCAGCTCAACGACAGAAATGAACACTGAAGCTTTCTTT.